Below, 22 T cell receptor beta chains from the same sample are listed, as sequenced in a study of blood T cell repertoires in COVID-19. Measured with immunoSEQ multiplex PCR; TCRdb has only the in-frame clones, and not every one. The table records tens of thousands of clones, roughly 82% of them present only once. Specimen: peripheral blood. These receptors all stem from a man aged 35 to 55 with acute or convalescent COVID-19.

This clone was counted once. The chain recombines TRBV5-6 with TRBJ1-6; D ambiguous. V dropped 4 bases and J dropped 0 bases, with 11 bases sitting between them. Germline V CDR1 and CDR2: SGHDT, YYEEEE. CDR3 size: 16 residues. In DNA, the CDR3 is TGTGCCAGCAGCCTCTACAGCAACTCCTATAATTCACCCCTCCACTTT. Translation: CASSLYSNSYNSPLHF. Supplemented by reference TRBV5-6 and TRBJ1-6, the full variable domain reads DAGVTQSPTHLIKTRGQQVTLRCSPKSGHDTVSWYQQALGQGPQFIFQYYEEEERQRGNFPDRFSGHQFPNYSSELNVNALLLGDSALYLCASSLYSNSYNSPLHFGNGTRLTVT.

The genes are TRBV13 and TRBJ2-7; tentatively, D is TRBD1 (6 bases). The CDR3 contains 14 residues. V was clipped by 7 bases and J by 0 bases, with 13 bases between them. CDR1 PRHDT and CDR2 FYEKMQ come from the germline V gene (reference sequence). This CDR3 reads CASTRQERSYEQYF. CDR3 DNA: TGTGCCAGCACCAGACAGGAGCGCTCCTACGAGCAGTACTTC. The full variable domain, in which reference TRBV13 and TRBJ2-7 provide the parts outside the CDR3, is AAGVIQSPRHLIKEKRETATLKCYPIPRHDTVYWYQQGPGQDPQFLISFYEKMQSDKGSIPDRFSAQQFSDYHSELNMSSLELGDSALYFCASTRQERSYEQYFGPGTRLTVT.

The gene calls are TRBV5-6 and TRBJ2-3; D may be TRBD2 (6 bases). Per germline, CDR1 SGHDT and CDR2 YYEEEE. V dropped 4 bases and J dropped 2 bases, with 11 bases sitting between them. The CDR3 contains 14 residues. The CDR3 nucleotides read TGTGCCAGCAGCCCCTCGGGGGTCACAGATACGCAGTATTTT. Translating it yields CASSPSGVTDTQYF.

The V call is TRBV7-9, the J call TRBJ1-5; D possibly corresponds to TRBD1 (6 bases). Germline V CDR1 and CDR2: SEHNR, FQNEAQ (reference sequence). Trimming shortened V by 4 bases and J by 6 bases, and 10 bases separated the two germline ends. This CDR3 has 13 residues. The CDR3, as DNA: TGTGCCAGCAGCTCTCCAGGGGTTCAGCCCCAGCATTTT. It translates to CASSSPGVQPQHF.

The table lists this clone with a count of one. The chain combines TRBV5-4 with TRBJ1-1; no definite D call. Germline V gives CDR1 SGHNT, CDR2 YYREEE (reference sequence). This CDR3 is 15 amino acids long. V was shortened by 0 bases and J by 2 bases, with 11 bases between the two germline ends. The DNA for the CDR3 is TGTGCCAGCAGCTTGGCCCTAGCTTCTAACACTGAAGCTTTCTTT. Its protein is CASSLALASNTEAFF.

The chain couples TRBV4-2 to TRBJ1-5; D possibly corresponds to TRBD1 (5 bases). This CDR3 contains 13 residues. Looked up from germline, CDR1 is LGHNA and CDR2 is YNFKEQ. The germline V and J ends were trimmed by 0 bases and 10 bases, with 10 bases remaining between them. CDR3: CASSQERDSPQHF. The CDR3 coding sequence is TGTGCCAGCAGCCAAGAAAGGGACTCACCCCAGCATTTT.

The rearrangement uses TRBV7-2 and TRBJ2-7, with a weak D call TRBD1 (6 bases). The CDR3 totals 13 residues. V lost 6 bases to trimming and J lost 5 bases, with 14 bases between them. Germline CDR1 reads SGHTA; CDR2 reads FQGNSA. In nucleotides, the CDR3 is TGTGCCAGCAGACCAGGGGTTCTGGACGAGCAGTACTTC. As protein: CASRPGVLDEQYF. Full variable domain (rest looked up from reference TRBV7-2 and TRBJ2-7): GAGVSQSPSNKVTEKGKDVELRCDPISGHTALYWYRQSLGQGLEFLIYFQGNSAPDKSGLPSDRFSAERTGGSVSTLTIQRTQQEDSAVYLCASRPGVLDEQYFGPGTRLTVT.

The rearrangement joins TRBV5-1 to TRBJ1-1; 8 nucleotides match TRBD1. V was clipped by 7 bases and J by 3 bases; unmatched bases: 8. The CDR3 covers 14 residues. CDR1 is SGHRS and CDR2 is YFSETQ in the germline V gene. The CDR3 loop reads CASGDQGAHTEAFF. CDR3 nucleotide sequence: TGCGCCAGCGGTGATCAGGGGGCGCACACTGAAGCTTTCTTT.

This rearrangement joins TRBV7-8 to TRBJ2-1; a weak D match, TRBD2 (7 bases). This CDR3 is 13 amino acids long. Germline loops: CDR1 SGHVS, CDR2 FQNEAQ. V was clipped by 5 bases and J by 9 bases, with 14 bases between them. Written as DNA, the CDR3 is TGTGCCAGCAGCCTCGGGGGGCCAGTTGAGCAGTTCTTC. It translates to CASSLGGPVEQFF. The full variable domain, completed using reference TRBV7-8 and TRBJ2-1, is GAGVSQSPRYKVAKRGQDVALRCDPISGHVSLFWYQQALGQGPEFLTYFQNEAQLDKSGLPSDRFFAERPEGSVSTLKIQRTQQEDSAVYLCASSLGGPVEQFFGPGTRLTVL.

The chain uses TRBV27 and TRBJ2-3; D ambiguous. V lost 6 bases and J lost 2, with 15 bases in between. The CDR3 has 15 residues. Germline CDR1 and CDR2: MNHEY and SMNVEV (reference sequence). The CDR3 protein is CASSFGPFTTDTQYF. CDR3 DNA sequence: TGTGCCAGCAGCTTTGGCCCCTTTACCACAGATACGCAGTATTTT.

J is TRBJ2-3 and V is TRBV9; TRBD1 matches at 10 bases. V shed 1 base, J shed 4 bases, and the junction held 15 bases outside the gene matches. CDR1 is SGDLS and CDR2 is YYNGEE in the germline V gene. This CDR3 contains 19 residues. CDR3 in amino acids: CASSVKDRGVLLPSDTQYF. CDR3 bases: TGTGCCAGCAGCGTAAAGGACAGGGGGGTCCTTCTTCCTTCAGATACGCAGTATTTT.

This rearrangement joins TRBV15 to TRBJ1-1; D is undetermined. The V and J ends lost 5 bases and 6 bases respectively, with 13 bases between them. CDR1 is LNHNV and CDR2 is YYDKDF in the germline V gene (reference sequence). The CDR3 has 13 residues. CDR3 nucleotide sequence: TGTGCCACCAGCCTAGGCGGTGGCGCTGAAGCTTTCTTT. Amino acid sequence: CATSLGGGAEAFF.

The gene calls are TRBV4-3 and TRBJ2-5; 8 nucleotides match TRBD1. The germline gives CDR1 LGHNA, CDR2 YSLEER. Unmatched junction bases numbered 9, after V lost 1 base and J lost 5 bases. CDR3 length: 16 amino acids. CDR3: CASSQGGQGVGETQYF. In DNA form, the CDR3 reads TGCGCCAGCAGCCAAGGAGGACAGGGCGTCGGTGAGACCCAGTACTTC.

The chain employs TRBV5-1 and TRBJ1-2; maybe TRBD1 (6 bases). This CDR3 has 14 amino acids. CDR1 SGHRS and CDR2 YFSETQ come from the germline V gene. With 4 bases removed from V and 5 bases from J, the gap between germline ends came to 15 bases. CDR3 nucleotides: TGCGCCAGCAGCCAAACGACACAGGGTTATGGCTACACCTTC. This gives the protein CASSQTTQGYGYTF.

V usage is TRBV2 and J usage is TRBJ1-6; tentatively, D is TRBD1 (5 bases). The germline V and J ends were trimmed by 10 bases and 0 bases, with 10 bases remaining between them. Germline CDR1 and CDR2: SNHLY and FYNNEI. This CDR3 is built from 14 residues. The CDR3 sequence: CATHQGSYNSPLHF. The CDR3 DNA follows: TGTGCCACTCATCAGGGCTCCTATAATTCACCCCTCCACTTT.

This chain links TRBV11-2 with TRBJ2-3; D might be TRBD2 (7 bases). Trimming pared 3 bases from V and 3 bases from J, leaving 16 bases between. Germline V CDR1 and CDR2: SGHAT, FQNNGV. This CDR3 comprises 16 residues. The CDR3 bases are TGTGCCAGCAGCTTTGGTTGGGCGGGGGCTACAGATACGCAGTATTTT. Translated, it gives CASSFGWAGATDTQYF.

The gene calls are TRBV25-1 and TRBJ1-6, with a tentative D call TRBD1 (6 bases). Germline assignment: CDR1 MGHDK and CDR2 SYGVNS. V lost 5 bases, J lost 9 bases, and 17 bases lay in between. The CDR3 extends over 15 amino acids. CDR3 in DNA: TGTGCCAGCAGTACACAGGGCATCGGGTCTTCACCCCTCCACTTT. It codes for CASSTQGIGSSPLHF.

The gene calls are TRBV18 and TRBJ1-2; D might be TRBD1 (6 bases). The CDR3 has 15 residues. Trimming took 2 bases from V and 1 from J, leaving 11 bases between them. Per the germline V gene, CDR1 is KGHSH and CDR2 is LQKENI. For the CDR3, the DNA is TGTGCCAGCTCACCAAGGACAGCAGATAACTATGGCTACACCTTC. Translated: CASSPRTADNYGYTF.

The chain employs TRBV5-1 and TRBJ1-1; maybe TRBD1 (6 bases). CDR3 length: 14 amino acids. V was pared by 3 bases and J by 1 base, with 10 bases between. Germline-derived CDR1 and CDR2 are SGHRS and YFSETQ. The CDR3 sequence: CASSSGQPNTEAFF. The CDR3 DNA reads as TGCGCCAGCAGCTCAGGACAGCCGAACACTGAAGCTTTCTTT.

The CDR3 reads CASSKLGQQETQYF. The CDR3 DNA sequence: TGTGCCAGCAGCAAACTCGGACAGCAAGAGACCCAGTACTTC. This chain links TRBV21-1 with TRBJ2-5; TRBD1 was called by the table and not checked on the DNA. TRBV21-1 is reported as a pseudogene. The CDR3 is 14 amino acids.

The chain couples TRBV18 to TRBJ1-5; 9 bases match TRBD1. Germline CDR1 is KGHSH and CDR2 is LQKENI. The ends lost 3 bases at V and 7 bases at J; junction bases unmatched: 4. The CDR3 is made up of 14 amino acids. CDR3 amino acids: CASSPTDRGQPQHF. CDR3 bases: TGTGCCAGCTCACCTACGGACAGGGGACAGCCCCAGCATTTT.

The chain carries TRBV5-1 and TRBJ2-1; 7 bases are a match to TRBD2. V lost 4 bases and J lost 2; bases outside the gene matches: 6. The CDR3 spans 15 residues. Germline V CDR1 and CDR2: SGHRS, YFSETQ. CDR3: CASSPWGGAYNEQFF. The DNA for the CDR3 is TGCGCCAGCAGCCCCTGGGGGGGGGCCTACAATGAGCAGTTCTTC.